This TCR beta chain was documented in a study of T cell responses to AZD1222 COVID-19 vaccine. Study-level information: Pooling of second doses given at about 4 or about 12 weeks was done. Study outcomes and limitations: Vaccine-associated CD4 TCRs spanned spike, dominant at 160-218 and 743-854. Repertoires were obtained only post-peak T cell response. At study baseline, merely five or six AZD1222 recipients were seropositive.

Remarks on this clone: Its antigen remains unidentified.

The protocol was immunoSEQ multiplex PCR, while the TCRdb copy is restricted to in-frame clones and leaves out a portion. The data show about 140,000 clones, with around 90% seen just once and about 3.7% held by the top ten. Germline V gives CDR1 MNHNS, CDR2 SASEGT. The CDR3 is 15 residues long. The junction had 3 bases not matched to a gene; V was cut back by 0 bases and J by 9 bases. The source is an adult in good health. Sequences were derived from peripheral blood, sampled on day 0 of AZD1222 vaccination. The chain carries TRBV6-1 and TRBJ2-1; 12 nucleotides line up with TRBD2. The CDR3 here is CASSEAGLAGSEQFF. The CDR3 DNA reads as TGTGCCAGCAGTGAAGCCGGACTAGCGGGAAGTGAGCAGTTCTTC.